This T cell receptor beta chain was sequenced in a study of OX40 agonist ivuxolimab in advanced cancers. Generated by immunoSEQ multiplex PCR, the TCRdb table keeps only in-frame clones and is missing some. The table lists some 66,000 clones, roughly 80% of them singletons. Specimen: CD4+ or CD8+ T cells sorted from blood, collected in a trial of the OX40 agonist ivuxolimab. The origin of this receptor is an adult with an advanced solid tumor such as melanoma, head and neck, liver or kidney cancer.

The CDR3 is CASSKTQGASGNTIYF. CDR3 coding DNA: TGTGCCAGCAGCAAGACCCAGGGGGCTAGCGGAAACACCATATATTTT. The V gene is TRBV11-2, the J gene TRBJ1-3; 8 nucleotides line up with TRBD1. Trimming at V came to 5 bases and at J to 4 bases, leaving 10 bases not matched to a gene. This CDR3 has 16 amino acids. From germline, CDR1 is SGHAT and CDR2 FQNNGV.